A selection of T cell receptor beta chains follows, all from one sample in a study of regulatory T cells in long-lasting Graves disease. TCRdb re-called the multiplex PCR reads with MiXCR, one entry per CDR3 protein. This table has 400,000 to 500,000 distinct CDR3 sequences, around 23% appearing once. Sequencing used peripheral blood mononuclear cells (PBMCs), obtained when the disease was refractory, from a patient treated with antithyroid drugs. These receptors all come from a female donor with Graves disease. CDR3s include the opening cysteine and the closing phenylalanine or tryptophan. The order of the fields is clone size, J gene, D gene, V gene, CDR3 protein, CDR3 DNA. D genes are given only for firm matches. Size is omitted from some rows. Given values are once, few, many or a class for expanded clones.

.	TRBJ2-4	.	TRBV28	CASSSLNRDQNIQYF	TGTGCCAGCAGTTCCCTGAATCGGGACCAAAACATTCAGTACTTC
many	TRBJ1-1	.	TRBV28	CASSFWPGRAEAFF	TGTGCCAGCAGTTTCTGGCCAGGGAGGGCTGAAGCTTTCTTT
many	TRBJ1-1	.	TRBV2	CASRGKSIRTNTEAFF	TGTGCCAGCAGGGGGAAGAGCATACGTACGAACACTGAAGCTTTCTTT
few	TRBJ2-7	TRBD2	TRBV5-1	CASRATSGTYEQYF	TGCGCCAGCAGGGCGACTAGCGGAACCTACGAGCAGTACTTC
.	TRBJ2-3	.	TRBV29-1	CSAELGIADTQYF	TGCAGCGCCGAACTGGGGATTGCAGATACGCAGTATTTT
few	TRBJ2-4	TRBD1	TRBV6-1	CASSRSTQGAENIQYF	TGTGCCAGCAGCCGAAGTACACAGGGGGCGGAGAACATTCAGTACTTC
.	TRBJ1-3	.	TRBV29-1	CSVGGGVGTGNTIYF	TGCAGCGTTGGGGGGGGGGTAGGGACTGGAAACACCATATATTTT
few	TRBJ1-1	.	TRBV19	CASSPGNGWNTEAFF	TGTGCCAGTAGTCCAGGGAACGGGTGGAACACTGAAGCTTTCTTT
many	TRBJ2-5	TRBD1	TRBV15	CATSREGGQGSRETQYF	TGTGCCACCAGCAGAGAAGGGGGACAGGGGTCCCGGGAGACCCAGTACTTC
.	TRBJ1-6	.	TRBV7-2	CASSLSTSYNSPLHF	TGTGCCAGCAGCTTATCTACCTCCTATAATTCACCCCTCCACTTT
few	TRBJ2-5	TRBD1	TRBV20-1	CSASEGAETQYF	TGCAGTGCTAGTGAGGGGGCGGAGACCCAGTACTTC
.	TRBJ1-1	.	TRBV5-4	CASSTAIKGLNTEAFF	TGTGCCAGCAGCACGGCCATCAAGGGTTTGAACACTGAAGCTTTCTTT
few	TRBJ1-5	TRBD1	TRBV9	CASSVEGGDQPQHF	TGTGCCAGCAGCGTAGAAGGGGGCGATCAGCCCCAGCATTTT
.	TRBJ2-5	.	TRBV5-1	CASSLGRRSETQYF	TGCGCCAGCAGCTTGGGTCGTCGATCAGAGACCCAGTACTTC
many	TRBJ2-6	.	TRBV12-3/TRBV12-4	CASSLRDRDYSLSGANVLTF	TGTGCCAGCAGTCTGCGAGACAGGGACTATTCTCTCTCTGGGGCCAACGTCCTGACTTTC
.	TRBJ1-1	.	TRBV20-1	CSVAGIGETEAFF	TGCAGTGTCGCCGGGATAGGTGAGACTGAAGCTTTCTTT
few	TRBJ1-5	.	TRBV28	CAAGRGTRRNSNQPQHF	TGTGCAGCCGGCAGGGGAACCCGCCGGAATAGCAATCAGCCCCAGCATTTT
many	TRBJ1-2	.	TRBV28	CASTANYGYTF	TGTGCCAGCACCGCTAACTATGGCTACACCTTC
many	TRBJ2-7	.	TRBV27	CASSEIQGIPSYEQYF	TGTGCCAGCAGTGAGATCCAGGGGATTCCCTCCTACGAGCAGTACTTC
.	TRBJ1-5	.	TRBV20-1	CSARIPVSNQPQHF	TGCAGTGCTCGTATACCGGTTAGCAATCAGCCCCAGCATTTT
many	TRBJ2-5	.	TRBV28	CASSGSNGPQETQYF	TGTGCCAGCAGTGGGTCCAATGGACCACAAGAGACCCAGTACTTC
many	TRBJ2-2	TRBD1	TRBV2	CASSEGTGGSGELFF	TGTGCCAGCAGTGAAGGGACAGGGGGCTCCGGGGAGCTGTTTTTT
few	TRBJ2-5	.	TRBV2	CASSATPAGYF	TGTGCCAGCAGCGCTACCCCGGCAGGGTACTTC
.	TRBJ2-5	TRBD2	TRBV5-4	CASSSPLGSGAQETQYF	TGTGCCAGCAGCTCGCCCCTCGGTAGCGGGGCCCAAGAGACCCAGTACTTC
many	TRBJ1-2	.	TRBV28	CASSLDVSGYGYTF	TGTGCCAGCAGTTTAGATGTGTCGGGCTATGGCTACACCTTC
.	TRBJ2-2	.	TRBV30	CAWRRGLAGELFF	TGTGCCTGGAGAAGAGGCTTGGCCGGGGAGCTGTTTTTT
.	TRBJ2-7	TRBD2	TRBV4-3	CASSRSGRDSYEQYF	TGCGCCAGCAGCCGTAGCGGGAGGGATTCCTACGAGCAGTACTTC
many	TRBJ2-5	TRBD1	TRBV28	CASNNRDRLVTQYF	TGTGCCAGCAACAACCGGGACAGGCTAGTGACCCAGTACTTC
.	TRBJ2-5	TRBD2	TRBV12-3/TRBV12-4	CASSSGTMETQYF	TGTGCCAGCAGTTCCGGGACTATGGAGACCCAGTACTTC
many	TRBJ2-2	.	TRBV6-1	CASRRLGLTGELFF	TGTGCCAGCCGTCGTTTGGGTTTGACCGGGGAGCTGTTTTTT
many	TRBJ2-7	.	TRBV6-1	CASTNRQPYEQYF	TGTGCCAGCACTAATCGGCAGCCGTACGAGCAGTACTTC
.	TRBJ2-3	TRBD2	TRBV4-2	CASSQDGTSGTTTQYF	TGTGCCAGCAGCCAAGACGGGACTAGCGGGACAACTACGCAGTATTTT
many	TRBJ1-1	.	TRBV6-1	CASSEALRENTEAFF	TGTGCCAGCAGTGAAGCGTTGCGGGAGAACACTGAAGCTTTCTTT
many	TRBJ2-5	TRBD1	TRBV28	CASSTPRQGAGETQYF	TGTGCCAGCAGCACACCCCGACAGGGGGCGGGGGAGACCCAGTACTTC
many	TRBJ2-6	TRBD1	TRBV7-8	CASSYRDRSSGANVLTF	TGTGCCAGCAGCTATCGGGACAGAAGCTCTGGGGCCAACGTCCTGACTTTC
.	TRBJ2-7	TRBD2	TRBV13	CASSPLAGGGLPSEQYF	TGTGCCAGCAGCCCTTTAGCGGGAGGAGGGCTCCCCTCCGAGCAGTACTTC
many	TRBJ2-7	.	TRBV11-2	CAIQGIYSYEQYF	TGTGCCATACAGGGAATTTATTCGTACGAGCAGTACTTC
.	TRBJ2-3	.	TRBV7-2	CASSQALVYRGTDTQYF	TGCGCCAGCAGCCAAGCTTTGGTCTACCGGGGCACAGATACGCAGTATTTT
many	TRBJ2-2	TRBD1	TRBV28	CASSRQGRRTNTGELFF	TGTGCCAGCAGTCGACAGGGCCGAAGGACGAACACCGGGGAGCTGTTTTTT
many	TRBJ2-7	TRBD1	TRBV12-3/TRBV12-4	CASSSPGTGGSGLHEQYF	TGTGCCAGCAGCTCACCCGGGACAGGGGGGTCCGGGCTCCACGAGCAGTACTTC
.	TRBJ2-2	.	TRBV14	CASSQCRDFFHTGELFF	TGTGCCAGCAGCCAGTGTAGGGATTTTTTTCACACCGGGGAGCTGTTTTTT
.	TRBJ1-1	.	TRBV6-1	CASRADGHLNTEAFF	TGTGCCAGCAGGGCCGACGGACACTTGAACACTGAAGCTTTCTTT
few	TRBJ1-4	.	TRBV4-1	CASSQLRGWNEKLFF	TGCGCCAGCAGCCAACTACGGGGCTGGAATGAAAAACTGTTTTTT
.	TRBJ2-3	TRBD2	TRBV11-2	CASSDSGTSTDTQYF	TGTGCCAGCAGTGATAGCGGGACCTCCACAGATACGCAGTATTTT
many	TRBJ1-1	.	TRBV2	CASREGGKVAEAFF	TGTGCCAGCAGGGAAGGAGGGAAGGTTGCTGAAGCTTTCTTT
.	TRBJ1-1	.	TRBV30	CAWVLGDTEAFF	TGTGCCTGGGTGTTGGGTGACACTGAAGCTTTCTTT
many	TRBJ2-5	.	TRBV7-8	CASRPNSQETQYF	TGTGCCAGCAGACCGAACAGTCAAGAGACCCAGTACTTC
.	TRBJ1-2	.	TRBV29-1	CSVERGAGYTF	TGCAGCGTTGAGAGGGGTGCTGGCTACACCTTC
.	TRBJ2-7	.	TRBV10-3	CAISAGTYEQYF	TGTGCCATCAGTGCCGGGACCTACGAGCAGTACTTC
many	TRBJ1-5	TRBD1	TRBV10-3	CAISADRDHQPQHF	TGTGCCATCAGTGCGGACAGGGATCATCAGCCCCAGCATTTT
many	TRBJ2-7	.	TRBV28	CASSRGVLYEQYF	TGTGCCAGCAGCCGGGGAGTCCTCTACGAGCAGTACTTC
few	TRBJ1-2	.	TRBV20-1	CSAPQNRDGYGYTF	TGCAGTGCCCCACAAAACAGGGATGGGTATGGCTACACCTTC
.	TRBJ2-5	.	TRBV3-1	CASSQIGTLQETQYF	TGTGCCAGCAGCCAAATCGGGACCCTCCAAGAGACCCAGTACTTC
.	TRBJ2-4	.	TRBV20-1	CSAPWGQLAKNIQYF	TGCAGTGCCCCCTGGGGGCAACTAGCCAAAAACATTCAGTACTTC
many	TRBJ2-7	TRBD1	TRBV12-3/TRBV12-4	CASSGTGQGSYEQYF	TGTGCCAGCAGCGGAACGGGACAGGGCTCCTACGAGCAGTACTTC
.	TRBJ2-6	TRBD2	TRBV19	CASTGLAGISGANVLTF	TGTGCCAGTACCGGACTAGCGGGGATCTCTGGGGCCAACGTCCTGACTTTC